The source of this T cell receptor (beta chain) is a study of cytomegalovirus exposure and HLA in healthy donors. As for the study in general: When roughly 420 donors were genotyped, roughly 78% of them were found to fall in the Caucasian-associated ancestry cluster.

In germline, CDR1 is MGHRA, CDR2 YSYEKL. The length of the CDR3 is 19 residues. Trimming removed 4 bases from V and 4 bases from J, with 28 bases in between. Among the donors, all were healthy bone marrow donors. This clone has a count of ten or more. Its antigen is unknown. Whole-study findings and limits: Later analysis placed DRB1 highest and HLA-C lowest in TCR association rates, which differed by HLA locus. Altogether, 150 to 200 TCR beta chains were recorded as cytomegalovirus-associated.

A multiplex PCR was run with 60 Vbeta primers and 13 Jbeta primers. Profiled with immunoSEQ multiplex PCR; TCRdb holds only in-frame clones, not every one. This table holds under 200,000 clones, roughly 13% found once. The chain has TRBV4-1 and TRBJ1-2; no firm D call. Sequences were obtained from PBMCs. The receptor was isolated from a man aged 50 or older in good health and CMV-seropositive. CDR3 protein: CASSLPARHTEGFSYGYTF. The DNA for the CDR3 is TGCGCCAGCAGCCTTCCCGCCAGGCATACCGAAGGTTTTAGCTATGGCTACACCTTC.